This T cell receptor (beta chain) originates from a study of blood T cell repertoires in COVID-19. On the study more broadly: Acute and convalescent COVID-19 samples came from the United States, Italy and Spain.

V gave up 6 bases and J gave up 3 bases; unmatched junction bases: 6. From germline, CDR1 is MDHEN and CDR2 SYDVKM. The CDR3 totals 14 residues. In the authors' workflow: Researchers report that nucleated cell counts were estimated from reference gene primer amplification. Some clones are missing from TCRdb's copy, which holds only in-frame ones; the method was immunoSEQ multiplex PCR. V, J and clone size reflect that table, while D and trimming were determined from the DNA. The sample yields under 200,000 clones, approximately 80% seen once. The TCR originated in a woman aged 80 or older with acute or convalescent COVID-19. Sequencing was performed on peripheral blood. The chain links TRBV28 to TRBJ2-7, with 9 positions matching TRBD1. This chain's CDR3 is CASSPQGAVYEQYF. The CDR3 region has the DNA TGTGCCAGCAGCCCACAGGGGGCGGTCTACGAGCAGTACTTC. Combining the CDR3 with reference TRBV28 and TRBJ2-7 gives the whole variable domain DVKVTQSSRYLVKRTGEKVFLECVQDMDHENMFWYRQDPGLGLRLIYFSYDVKMKEKGDIPEGYSVSREKKERFSLILESASTNQTSMYLCASSPQGAVYEQYFGPGTRLTVT.